This entry lists 11 T cell receptor beta chains sequenced from one sample in a study of blood T cells in healthy people across ages. A sample-barcoded 5' primer and a J-beta primer mix were used in a second PCR of roughly 6 to 11 cycles. TCRdb called the 5' RACE reads again in MiXCR, with one record for every CDR3 protein. The sample has 750,000 to 1,000,000 distinct CDR3 sequences, approximately 32% seen once. The sample was also reused in another study, on T cells of mothers and their children.

Sequenced: blood. These receptors were collected from a woman between 40 and 55 years old in good health.

A remark on this clonotype: Possible read error: a much larger clone is one base away. V and J are TRBV20-1 and TRBJ2-7, with D tentatively TRBD1 (5 bases). The V end lost 4 bases, the J end lost 7 bases, and 23 bases lay between the germline ends. The CDR3 totals 15 residues. CDR1 is DFQATT and CDR2 is SNEGSKA in the germline V gene (reference sequence). CDR3 nucleotides: TGCAGTGCTATTAAGACAGTGATCACCTACAATGAGCAGTACTTC. Translated: CSAIKTVITYNEQYF.

This clonotype was recorded many times. This sequence joins TRBV29-1 and TRBJ1-2; 7 bases map to TRBD1. The CDR3 extends over 14 amino acids. Trimming took 5 bases from V and 3 from J; bases not matched to a gene: 9. Germline CDR1 reads SQVTM; CDR2 reads ANQGSEA. CDR3 residues: CSVPPGQGDYGYTF. The CDR3 DNA reads as TGCAGCGTTCCCCCGGGGCAGGGGGACTATGGCTACACCTTC. The whole variable domain, filled in from reference TRBV29-1 and TRBJ1-2, reads SAVISQKPSRDICQRGTSLTIQCQVDSQVTMMFWYRQQPGQSLTLIATANQGSEATYESGFVIDKFPISRPNLTFSTLTVSNMSPEDSSIYLCSVPPGQGDYGYTFGSGTRLTVV.

This clonotype was recorded only once. One base away lies a much larger clone, so this may be a sequencing read error. The chain recombines TRBV10-3 with TRBJ1-2; a possible D gene is TRBD1 (6 bases). The CDR3 length is 13 residues. The V end lost 6 bases, the J end lost 8 bases, and 16 bases lay between the germline ends. Looked up from germline, CDR1 is ENHRY and CDR2 is SYGVKD. CDR3 bases: TGTGCCATCAGCCCGGACAGTTGTTCAGGCTACACCTTC. Its translation is CAISPDSCSGYTF.

The chain carries TRBV20-1 and TRBJ2-1; D is possibly TRBD2 (5 bases). CDR1 DFQATT and CDR2 SNEGSKA come from the germline V gene (reference sequence). The CDR3 covers 14 residues. Trimming cost V 8 bases and J 1 base, with 15 bases left between them. CDR3 sequence reads: CSTDGDISYNEQFF. CDR3 nucleotides: TGCAGTACTGACGGGGATATATCCTACAATGAGCAGTTCTTC.

The rearrangement links TRBV28 to TRBJ2-1; 10 bases line up with TRBD1. The CDR3 is 18 amino acids. Germline CDR1 MDHEN, CDR2 SYDVKM. V shed 4 bases and J 0 bases; nucleotides not matched to a gene: 9. This CDR3 reads CASSSWDRGQSSYNEQFF. CDR3 nucleotides: TGTGCCAGCAGTTCGTGGGACAGGGGCCAGAGCTCCTACAATGAGCAGTTCTTC.

A few counts support this clonotype. V is TRBV29-1 and J is TRBJ2-1, with unresolved D. There are 15 residues in the CDR3. Trimming removed 1 base from V and 0 bases from J, with 10 bases in between. Germline V gene data show CDR1 as SQVTM and CDR2 as ANQGSEA. This CDR3 reads CSVEVRPRSYNEQFF. In DNA form, the CDR3 reads TGCAGCGTTGAAGTGCGGCCACGCTCCTACAATGAGCAGTTCTTC.

The V gene is TRBV7-2, the J gene TRBJ2-7; D is unclear. CDR3 length: 15 residues. Germline V gene lookup returns CDR1 SGHTA and CDR2 FQGNSA. V was clipped by 5 bases and J by 2 bases, with 16 bases between them. CDR3 nucleotide sequence: TGTGCCAGCAGCCTAGGATATCAGGCGGCCTACGAGCAGTACTTC. Residues: CASSLGYQAAYEQYF.

The genes are TRBV4-1 and TRBJ1-2; 7 nucleotides agree with TRBD1. Germline V gives CDR1 MGHRA, CDR2 YSYEKL. The CDR3 totals 15 residues. The V segment lost 2 bases and the J segment 2 bases; nucleotides outside the gene matches: 5. The CDR3 DNA reads as TGCGCCAGCAGCCAACCGACAGGGTCCAACTATGGCTACACCTTC. This encodes CASSQPTGSNYGYTF.

In its sample, this clonotype was seen many times. The V and J genes are TRBV14 and TRBJ2-1; 13 positions match TRBD2. V shed 8 bases and J 8 bases; nucleotides not matched to a gene: 6. The CDR3 covers 14 residues. Germline CDR1 SGHDN, CDR2 FVKESK. CDR3: CASAGTSGVHEQFF. CDR3 in DNA: TGTGCCAGCGCCGGGACTAGCGGGGTCCATGAGCAGTTCTTC.

The V and J genes are TRBV5-1 and TRBJ2-7, with D possibly being TRBD2 (7 bases). This CDR3 is built from 15 residues. Trimming took 1 base from V and 6 from J, leaving 17 bases between them. Germline CDR1 SGHRS, CDR2 YFSETQ. The CDR3 reads CASSLFGGAPPEQYF. CDR3 DNA sequence: TGCGCCAGCAGCTTGTTTGGGGGGGCGCCTCCCGAGCAGTACTTC.

This clonotype came up a few times. The rearrangement uses TRBV6-2 or TRBV6-3 and TRBJ2-1; tentatively, D is TRBD1 (5 bases). Looked up from germline, CDR1 is MNHEY and CDR2 is SVGEGT. V lost 2 bases and J 5 bases, leaving 13 bases between the germline ends. The CDR3 consists of 15 residues. CDR3 coding DNA: TGTGCCAGCAGTTACCAGGGCCTTAGGAACAATGAGCAGTTCTTC. It specifies CASSYQGLRNNEQFF.